Presented here are 28 T cell receptor beta chains from one specimen sequenced in a study of cytomegalovirus exposure and HLA in healthy donors. A multiplex PCR was run with 60 Vbeta primers and 13 Jbeta primers. Profiled with immunoSEQ multiplex PCR; TCRdb holds only in-frame clones, not every one. Of some 150,000 clones in the sample, approximately 80% were seen once. The source material was PBMCs. These receptors were collected from a woman aged 40-49 years in good health and CMV-seronegative.

This chain connects TRBV27 to TRBJ2-2, with D maybe TRBD1 (5 bases). Germline V gene data show CDR1 as MNHEY and CDR2 as SMNVEV (reference sequence). The CDR3 covers 15 residues. The V and J ends lost 3 bases and 0 bases respectively, with 8 bases between them. The CDR3 DNA follows: TGTGCCAGCAGTTTGCAGGGCACGAACACCGGGGAGCTGTTTTTT. Translation: CASSLQGTNTGELFF.

The CDR3 nucleotides read TGTGCCAGCAGTTCCCCCATAAGACAAGCGGGTACGAAGGAAAAACTGTTTTTT. This translates into CASSSPIRQAGTKEKLFF. The chain recombines TRBV27 with TRBJ1-4; D is uncertain. The germline V gene encodes CDR1 MNHEY and CDR2 SMNVEV (reference sequence). This CDR3 is built from 18 residues. V lost 4 bases and J 8 bases, leaving 26 bases between the germline ends.

The V and J genes are TRBV5-1 and TRBJ1-4; D gene unclear. Trimming pared 5 bases from V and 0 bases from J, leaving 11 bases between. Per the germline V gene, CDR1 is SGHRS and CDR2 is YFSETQ. The CDR3 runs to 15 residues. The chain's CDR3 is CASRINSATNEKLFF. The DNA for the CDR3 is TGCGCCAGCAGGATTAACAGTGCAACTAATGAAAAACTGTTTTTT.

The chain uses TRBV7-9 and TRBJ1-1, with 7 bases lining up with TRBD1. This CDR3 is 12 amino acids long. The trim removed 7 bases at V and 3 bases at J, leaving 2 bases unmatched. Germline V gives CDR1 SEHNR, CDR2 FQNEAQ (reference sequence). The CDR3 DNA sequence: TGTGCCAGCACGGGACAGTACACTGAAGCTTTCTTT. Its protein product is CASTGQYTEAFF. Filled out from reference TRBV7-9 and TRBJ1-1, the complete variable domain reads DTGVSQNPRHKITKRGQNVTFRCDPISEHNRLYWYRQTLGQGPEFLTYFQNEAQLEKSRLLSDRFSAERPKGSFSTLEIQRTEQGDSAMYLCASTGQYTEAFFGQGTRLTVV.

The CDR3 loop reads CASREPGQTETQYF. The CDR3 coding sequence is TGTGCCAGTCGGGAACCAGGACAGACAGAGACCCAGTACTTC. The genes are TRBV19 and TRBJ2-5, with D maybe TRBD1 (6 bases). The CDR3 sequence is 14 residues long. Germline values: CDR1 LNHDA, CDR2 SQIVND (reference sequence). V dropped 8 bases and J dropped 4 bases, with 17 bases sitting between them.

CDR3 DNA sequence: TGCGCCAGCAGCCAAGGGACTAGCGGGACAGAGACCCAGTACTTC. Its translation is CASSQGTSGTETQYF. The rearrangement links TRBV4-1 to TRBJ2-5; 12 bases line up with TRBD2. The germline V gene encodes CDR1 MGHRA and CDR2 YSYEKL. V was clipped by 1 base and J by 4 bases; unmatched bases: 1. This CDR3 comprises 15 residues.

This clone appeared a few times. V gene TRBV5-1 combines with J gene TRBJ1-6; 7 positions agree with TRBD1. The CDR3 is made up of 14 amino acids. Germline loops: CDR1 SGHRS, CDR2 YFSETQ. J gave up 7 bases and V 0 bases, and 1 base lay outside the gene matches. CDR3 DNA sequence: TGCGCCAGCAGCTTGGCGGACAGGAATTCACCCCTCCACTTT. Translation: CASSLADRNSPLHF.

This sequence joins TRBV5-1 and TRBJ2-2, with 9 nucleotides matching TRBD1. The CDR3 is 16 residues long. The junction had 11 bases not matched to a gene; V was cut back by 5 bases and J by 6 bases. Per germline, CDR1 SGHRS and CDR2 YFSETQ. CDR3 nucleotides: TGCGCCAGCAGTCGACCGGGACAGGGACTTTCCGGGGAGCTGTTTTTT. Protein product: CASSRPGQGLSGELFF.

This clone was detected only once. The rearrangement uses TRBV6-5 and TRBJ2-7; D is possibly TRBD1 (6 bases). V shed 2 bases and J shed 7 bases, with 15 bases lying between them. Looked up from germline, CDR1 is MNHEY and CDR2 is SVGAGI. The CDR3 covers 14 residues. The CDR3 DNA reads as TGTGCCAGCAGTTACGGGACCTTGAGGGGGGAGCAGTACTTC. Its protein is CASSYGTLRGEQYF.

The chain carries TRBV5-1 and TRBJ1-3; D possibly corresponds to TRBD1 (6 bases). V shed 5 bases and J shed 0 bases, with 12 bases lying between them. The V gene's germline CDR1 is SGHRS and CDR2 YFSETQ. This CDR3 region has 15 residues. CDR3 DNA sequence: TGCGCCAGCAGATATGGACAGAGCTCTGGAAACACCATATATTTT. Encoded protein: CASRYGQSSGNTIYF.

The chain combines TRBV6-6 with TRBJ1-1; unclear D gene. V lost 6 bases and J lost 1, with 12 bases in between. The germline V gene has CDR1 MNHNY and CDR2 SVGAGI (reference sequence). This CDR3 spans 14 amino acids. The CDR3 spells CASSPVAANTEAFF. DNA for the CDR3: TGTGCCAGCAGCCCAGTTGCCGCGAACACTGAAGCTTTCTTT.

This clone has just a few counts. CDR3 sequence reads: CTSSQDLCFSGNTIYF. The CDR3 DNA sequence: TGCACCAGCAGCCAAGACTTGTGTTTCTCTGGAAACACCATATATTTT. The V and J genes are TRBV1 and TRBJ1-3. TRBV1 is a pseudogene segment. The CDR3 runs 16 residues.

This chain joins TRBV10-1 and TRBJ2-7, with D maybe TRBD1 (6 bases). The ends were cut back, 8 bases at V and 0 bases at J, with 11 bases in the middle. Per germline, CDR1 WNHNN and CDR2 SYGVQD (reference sequence). The CDR3 spans 13 residues. The CDR3 region is CASGPGHSYEQYF. As DNA, the CDR3 is TGCGCCAGCGGCCCGGGACACTCCTACGAGCAGTACTTC.

In this sample, this clone turned up a few times. The CDR3 coding sequence is TGTGCCACCAGGGACATACACTATGGCTACACCTTC. This encodes CATRDIHYGYTF. The genes are TRBV10-3 and TRBJ1-2; the D gene is possibly TRBD1 (6 bases). Germline loops: CDR1 ENHRY, CDR2 SYGVKD. CDR3 length: 12 residues. Trimming shortened V by 10 bases and J by 3 bases, and 12 bases separated the two germline ends.

This clone came up once. J is TRBJ1-5 and V is TRBV14; no firm D call. The CDR3 spans 17 residues. Germline V CDR1 and CDR2: SGHDN, FVKESK. V was pared by 1 base and J by 1 base, with 14 bases between. The CDR3 sequence is CASSQVGRSTSNQPQHF. The CDR3 DNA is TGTGCCAGCAGCCAAGTTGGGAGGTCAACCAGCAATCAGCCCCAGCATTTT.

V gene TRBV7-9 combines with J gene TRBJ2-1, with TRBD1 matching over 8 bases. V was clipped by 5 bases and J by 0 bases; unmatched bases: 12. In germline, CDR1 is SEHNR, CDR2 FQNEAQ (reference sequence). The CDR3 has 18 residues. The CDR3 is CASSLGQGHTLSYNEQFF. CDR3 sequence (DNA): TGTGCCAGCAGCCTCGGACAGGGACACACACTCTCCTACAATGAGCAGTTCTTC.

The chain has TRBV14 and TRBJ2-7; D is undetermined. CDR3 length equals 14 residues. The V gene lost 0 bases and the J gene lost 5 bases, with 11 bases spanning the gap. CDR1 SGHDN and CDR2 FVKESK come from the germline V gene. CDR3 sequence (DNA): TGTGCCAGCAGCCAAGATTGGCGAGGCCACGAGCAGTACTTC. Protein product: CASSQDWRGHEQYF.

This rearrangement joins TRBV5-5 to TRBJ1-2, with D hard to call. Germline-derived CDR1 and CDR2 are SGHKS and YYEKEE (reference sequence). The CDR3 has 13 residues. V lost 8 bases and J lost 6, with 17 bases in between. The CDR3 protein is CASRTQEGNGYTF. The CDR3 DNA is TGTGCCAGTCGGACCCAAGAGGGAAATGGCTACACCTTC.

The chain employs TRBV27 and TRBJ1-1; no definite D call. The germline V gene encodes CDR1 MNHEY and CDR2 SMNVEV (reference sequence). V lost 3 bases, J lost 0 bases, and 8 bases lay in between. The CDR3 spans 14 residues. CDR3 loop: CASSFGRMNTEAFF. In nucleotides, the CDR3 is TGTGCCAGCAGTTTTGGCAGGATGAACACTGAAGCTTTCTTT.

DNA for the CDR3: TGTGCCAGCTCGTGGACAGTAAACACTGAAGCTTTCTTT. This encodes CASSWTVNTEAFF. This chain uses TRBV18 with TRBJ1-1; tentative D call: TRBD1 (6 bases). V lost 6 bases and J lost 2, with 10 bases in between. Germline V CDR1 and CDR2: KGHSH, LQKENI. The CDR3 sequence is 13 residues long.

The chain is built from TRBV18 and TRBJ2-1, with 9 bases identical to TRBD2. V was pared by 3 bases and J by 4 bases, with 7 bases of the junction left unmatched. Germline V lookup: CDR1 KGHSH, CDR2 LQKENI. The CDR3 contains 16 residues. Here the CDR3 DNA reads TGTGCCAGCTCACCCGCGGGACTAGCAGATTACAATGAGCAGTTCTTC. Amino acids: CASSPAGLADYNEQFF.

The J gene is TRBJ2-1, the V gene TRBV5-1; 14 nucleotides agree with TRBD2. With V trimmed by 4 bases and J by 1 base, 10 bases remained unmatched. This CDR3 contains 19 residues. CDR1 and CDR2 from the germline V gene are SGHRS and YFSETQ. CDR3 bases: TGCGCCAGCAGCCCGATGACTAGCGGGAGGGGATTATCCTACAATGAGCAGTTCTTC. Amino acid sequence: CASSPMTSGRGLSYNEQFF.

The rearrangement uses TRBV11-2 and TRBJ2-3, with D tentatively TRBD2 (6 bases). This CDR3 has 14 amino acids. V was clipped by 1 base and J by 8 bases, with 13 bases between them. CDR1 SGHAT and CDR2 FQNNGV come from the germline V gene. This chain's CDR3 is CASSLGPTRGTQYF. Here the CDR3 DNA reads TGTGCCAGCAGCTTAGGCCCGACTAGGGGTACGCAGTATTTT.

The J gene is TRBJ2-7, the V gene TRBV2, with 10 bases lining up with TRBD2. CDR1 and CDR2 (germline): SNHLY, FYNNEI. CDR3 length equals 16 residues. Losses at the gene ends were 4 bases for V and 3 bases for J; bases not matched to a gene: 9. Written as DNA, the CDR3 is TGTGCCAGCAGTGTTGGGCTAGCGGGGGCTCTCTACGAGCAGTACTTC. It specifies CASSVGLAGALYEQYF.

This chain joins TRBV9 and TRBJ1-2; 9 nucleotides match TRBD1. Germline V gives CDR1 SGDLS, CDR2 YYNGEE. The CDR3 spans 16 residues. The V segment lost 0 bases and the J segment 3 bases; nucleotides outside the gene matches: 6. This chain's CDR3 is CASSVATGQGYYGYTF. In DNA form, the CDR3 reads TGTGCCAGCAGCGTAGCTACCGGACAGGGGTACTATGGCTACACCTTC.

The CDR3 DNA reads TGTGCCAGTAGCGACACAGGGGTAGGGGACTATGGCTACACCTTC. Protein: CASSDTGVGDYGYTF. The chain has TRBV19 and TRBJ1-2, with 7 positions matching TRBD1. V lost 6 bases and J lost 3; bases outside the gene matches: 10. The CDR3 loop spans 15 amino acids. Germline CDR1 and CDR2: LNHDA and SQIVND (reference sequence). Based on the CDR3 plus reference TRBV19 and TRBJ1-2, the full variable domain is DGGITQSPKYLFRKEGQNVTLSCEQNLNHDAMYWYRQDPGQGLRLIYYSQIVNDFQKGDIAEGYSVSREKKESFPLTVTSAQKNPTAFYLCASSDTGVGDYGYTFGSGTRLTVV.

The chain has TRBV5-1 and TRBJ2-5, with 8 bases identical to TRBD1. CDR1 is SGHRS, CDR2 YFSETQ, per germline. Germline trimming cut 2 bases from V and 3 bases from J; bases unmatched to any gene: 6. This CDR3 region has 15 residues. CDR3 in DNA: TGCGCCAGCAGCTTCTGGGACAGGTCGAAAGAGACCCAGTACTTC. It translates to CASSFWDRSKETQYF.

V and J are TRBV15 and TRBJ1-6; D ambiguous. The CDR3 has 18 residues. Trimming pared 0 bases from V and 7 bases from J, leaving 19 bases between. CDR1 and CDR2 from the germline V gene are LNHNV and YYDKDF (reference sequence). The DNA for the CDR3 is TGTGCCACCAGCAGAGATCTTAGCGACGTGCTCGGGAATTCACCCCTCCACTTT. Translating it yields CATSRDLSDVLGNSPLHF. Drawing the rest from reference TRBV15 and TRBJ1-6, the complete variable domain is DAMVIQNPRYQVTQFGKPVTLSCSQTLNHNVMYWYQQKSSQAPKLLFHYYDKDFNNEADTPDNFQSRRPNTSFCFLDIRSPGLGDTAMYLCATSRDLSDVLGNSPLHFGNGTRLTVT.